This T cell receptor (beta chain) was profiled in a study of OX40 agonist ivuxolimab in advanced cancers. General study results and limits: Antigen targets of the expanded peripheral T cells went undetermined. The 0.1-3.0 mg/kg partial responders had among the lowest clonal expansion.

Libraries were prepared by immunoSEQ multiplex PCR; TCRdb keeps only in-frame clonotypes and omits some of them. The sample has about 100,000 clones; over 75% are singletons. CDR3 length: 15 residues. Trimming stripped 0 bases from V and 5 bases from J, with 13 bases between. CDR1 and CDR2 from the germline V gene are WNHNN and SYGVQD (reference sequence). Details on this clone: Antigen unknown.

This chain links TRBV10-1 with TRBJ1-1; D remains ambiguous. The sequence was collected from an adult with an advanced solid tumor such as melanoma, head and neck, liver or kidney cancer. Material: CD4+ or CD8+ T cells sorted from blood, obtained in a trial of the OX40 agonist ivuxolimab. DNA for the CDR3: TGCGCCAGCAGTGAGTCGACGGGTGTGAGGACTGAAGCTTTCTTT. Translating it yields CASSESTGVRTEAFF.